This T cell receptor beta chain stems from a study of T cells in Graves' hyperthyroidism and ophthalmopathy. Study-wide results and limits: Before onset, by a median of approximately 5.9 months, the model predicted ophthalmopathy. Within blood appeared most thyroid clonotypes that had expanded above 0.001.

Researchers took RNA transcripts and amplified the TCR beta CDR3 regions from them. HTBI primers drove first-round RT-PCR of the TCR CDR3. MiXCR, applied by TCRdb to the multiplex PCR reads, yields one record per CDR3 protein. The profile shows some 490,000 distinct CDR3 sequences, 20% to 25% of them singletons. Diagnosing involved the use of clinical symptoms, serum thyroxine and TRAb, thyroid ultrasound and orbital computed tomography. Details on this clonotype: As yet, its antigen is unknown.

Sequencing was carried out using blood. The source of this sequence is a woman between 70 and 85 years old with Graves' ophthalmopathy.

CDR3 coding DNA: TGCAGTGCTAGTGGGCTAGCGAATACCTACGAGCAGTACTTC. Protein sequence: CSASGLANTYEQYF. V and J are TRBV20-1 and TRBJ2-7; possible D gene TRBD2, 6 bases. Germline CDR1 and CDR2: DFQATT and SNEGSKA (reference sequence). V was cut by 3 bases and J by 2 bases, with 14 bases left in between. This CDR3 comprises 14 residues.